These 21 T cell receptor beta chains originate from one sample sequenced in a study of blood T cell repertoires in COVID-19 (dated by TCRdb to between 2020 and 2021). Library method: the immunoSEQ multiplex PCR assay. Drawn from immuneACCESS, this table holds only the in-frame rearrangements with V and J called that TCRdb kept. Clones are partly lost; checked studies trace under half to an unresolved V gene and leave the rest unexplained. Within this sample are roughly 200,000 clones, with 85% to 90% of them counted one time only. The ten largest make up about 0.66% of the sample. Material: peripheral blood. The receptors originated from a man aged 45-65 years with acute or convalescent COVID-19.

The chain recombines TRBV19 with TRBJ1-5; 8 positions match TRBD1. There are 16 residues in the CDR3. J lost 1 base, V lost 5 bases, and 7 bases had no gene match. Germline V gene sequence: CDR1 LNHDA, CDR2 SQIVND (reference sequence). The CDR3 reads CASSAHPGGSNQPQHF. The CDR3 nucleotides read TGTGCCAGTAGTGCCCATCCAGGGGGCAGCAATCAGCCCCAGCATTTT.

This clone was recorded once. The chain joins TRBV6-5 to TRBJ2-5; 7 bases align to TRBD1. The CDR3 has 13 amino acids. Germline trimming cut 8 bases from V and 2 bases from J; bases unmatched to any gene: 5. In germline, CDR1 is MNHEY, CDR2 SVGAGI. CDR3 region: CASAKTGQETQYF. The DNA of the CDR3 is TGTGCCAGCGCGAAGACAGGGCAAGAGACCCAGTACTTC.

CDR3 region: CASSESEGGYGYTF. The CDR3 nucleotides read TGTGCCAGCAGTGAATCTGAGGGTGGCTATGGCTACACCTTC. The chain is built from TRBV6-1 and TRBJ1-2, with D unresolved. The CDR3 spans 14 residues. Trimming left V 2 bases short and J 4 bases short, with 11 bases between. The V gene's germline CDR1 is MNHNS and CDR2 SASEGT.

The chain links TRBV29-1 to TRBJ2-2, with 8 bases identical to TRBD2. This CDR3 region has 14 residues. Germline V gene sequence: CDR1 SQVTM, CDR2 ANQGSEA. V was clipped by 6 bases and J by 4 bases; unmatched bases: 7. CDR3 sequence reads: CSVTRGGSTGELFF. As DNA, the CDR3 is TGCAGCGTCACCCGGGGGGGGAGCACCGGGGAGCTGTTTTTT.

This chain joins TRBV20-1 and TRBJ1-3; D gene ambiguous. Trimming stripped 5 bases from V and 2 bases from J, with 4 bases between. The V gene's germline CDR1 is DFQATT and CDR2 SNEGSKA (reference sequence). This CDR3 region has 11 residues. The CDR3 DNA sequence: TGCAGTGCTCCCACTGGAAACACCATATATTTT. Its protein is CSAPTGNTIYF.

The CDR3 sequence is CASSPGTGGNGETQYF. The CDR3 DNA is TGTGCCAGCAGCCCAGGGACAGGGGGAAATGGAGAGACCCAGTACTTC. This chain links TRBV11-3 with TRBJ2-5; 11 positions agree with TRBD1. Germline assignment: CDR1 SGHNT and CDR2 YENEEA. This CDR3 is 16 amino acids long. The junction had 9 bases not matched to a gene; V was cut back by 5 bases and J by 4 bases.

This chain links TRBV7-8 with TRBJ2-3; perhaps TRBD1 as D (5 bases). The V gene lost 1 base and the J gene lost 0 bases, with 17 bases spanning the gap. The CDR3 runs to 18 residues. Germline V CDR1 and CDR2: SGHVS, FQNEAQ. The CDR3 protein is CASSLGAWQGTSTDTQYF. The DNA of the CDR3 is TGTGCCAGCAGCTTAGGGGCCTGGCAGGGCACTAGCACAGATACGCAGTATTTT.

This chain uses TRBV10-2 with TRBJ2-7, with 14 bases lining up with TRBD2. Germline V gene data show CDR1 as WSHSY and CDR2 as SAAADI. V shed 8 bases, J shed 7 bases, and the junction held 4 bases outside the gene matches. The CDR3 length is 13 residues. CDR3 amino acids: CASGGLAGVEQYF. CDR3 DNA: TGCGCCAGCGGGGGACTAGCGGGAGTTGAGCAGTACTTC.

V and J are TRBV5-8 and TRBJ2-5; 9 nucleotides match TRBD1. The ends lost 4 bases at V and 6 bases at J; junction bases unmatched: 7. This CDR3 is 14 amino acids long. CDR1 and CDR2 from the germline V gene are SGHTS and YDEGEE. The CDR3, as DNA: TGTGCCAGCAGCCACGGACAGGGGCGGAAGACCCAGTACTTC. Its translation is CASSHGQGRKTQYF.

This clone was counted between two and nine times. The chain couples TRBV18 to TRBJ1-2; possible D gene TRBD1, 6 bases. CDR1 KGHSH and CDR2 LQKENI come from the germline V gene. There are 14 residues in the CDR3. V dropped 1 base and J dropped 6 bases, with 12 bases sitting between them. DNA for the CDR3: TGTGCCAGCTCACCACGGCAGGGGATGGATGGCTACACCTTC. It codes for CASSPRQGMDGYTF.

The chain uses TRBV15 and TRBJ1-1; D may be TRBD1 (6 bases). Germline V lookup: CDR1 LNHNV, CDR2 YYDKDF (reference sequence). The V gene lost 5 bases and the J gene lost 5 bases, with 9 bases spanning the gap. The CDR3 loop spans 12 amino acids. CDR3 DNA: TGTGCCACCAGCCTCACAGGGACTGAAGCTTTCTTT. Translating it yields CATSLTGTEAFF.

In the case of this clone: One end of the junction fails to match germline, which may point to a read error. Distinct nucleotide sequences in the sample also encode this CDR3. The chain employs TRBV29-1 and TRBJ2-3, with 7 bases aligning to TRBD1. Germline CDR1 SQVTM, CDR2 ANQGSEA. CDR3 length: 13 amino acids. The CDR3 DNA sequence: TGCAGCTTCCGGGACAGCCCGGCTGATACGCAATATTTT. As protein: CSFRDSPADTQYF.

The V gene is TRBV3-1 (or the pseudogene TRBV3-2), the J gene TRBJ2-7; tentative D call: TRBD1 (6 bases). The CDR3 has 14 amino acids. Germline-derived CDR1 and CDR2 are LGHDT and YNNKEL (reference sequence). Between the trimmed V and J ends, which lost 4 bases and 3 bases, there was a span of 13 bases. CDR3 DNA sequence: TGTGCCAGCAGCCTAGGGAACAGGGACTACGAGCAGTACTTC. This sequence encodes CASSLGNRDYEQYF.

The CDR3 region has the DNA TGTGCCAGCAGTGACCCCCGGGGAAGCAATCAGCCCCAGCATTTT. As protein: CASSDPRGSNQPQHF. The chain combines TRBV6-4 with TRBJ1-5, with D uncertain. The CDR3 length is 15 residues. V was trimmed by 2 bases and J by 1 base, leaving 9 bases between them. Germline V lookup: CDR1 MRHNA, CDR2 SNTAGT.

The chain couples TRBV20-1 to TRBJ1-1; 8 bases fit TRBD1. The CDR3 is 15 amino acids. The V gene end was trimmed by 3 bases and the J gene end by 1 base; junction bases not matched to a gene: 7. CDR1 DFQATT and CDR2 SNEGSKA come from the germline V gene (reference sequence). The CDR3 sequence: CSASWTGTKNTEAFF. Written as DNA, the CDR3 is TGCAGTGCTAGTTGGACAGGGACAAAGAACACTGAAGCTTTCTTT.

The rearrangement joins TRBV6-5 to TRBJ1-1, with 10 bases aligning to TRBD1. This CDR3 spans 15 amino acids. V shed 10 bases, J shed 6 bases, and the junction held 14 bases outside the gene matches. CDR1 is MNHEY, CDR2 SVGAGI, per germline. The CDR3 here is CATNNPGQGRAEAFF. The CDR3 bases are TGTGCCACCAACAATCCGGGACAGGGGAGGGCTGAAGCTTTCTTT.

V gene TRBV28 combines with J gene TRBJ1-2, with D tentatively TRBD1 (6 bases). Looked up from germline, CDR1 is MDHEN and CDR2 is SYDVKM. With 2 bases removed from V and 7 bases from J, the gap between germline ends came to 20 bases. This CDR3 region has 16 residues. CDR3 in DNA: TGTGCCAGCAGTTTAAGCCCCGGGGAGGGGGGTTTTGGCTACACCTTC. This translates into CASSLSPGEGGFGYTF.

Concerning this clone itself: This same CDR3 is encoded by further DNA sequences in the sample. CDR3 nucleotides: TGCAGTGCTAGAGCGGGAGAGACCCAGTACTTC. This encodes CSARAGETQYF. The gene calls are TRBV20-1 and TRBJ2-5; D gene ambiguous. There are 11 residues in the CDR3. Germline V CDR1 and CDR2: DFQATT, SNEGSKA (reference sequence). The V end lost 1 base, the J end lost 4 bases, and 4 bases lay between the germline ends.

This chain links TRBV29-1 with TRBJ1-4, with D possibly being TRBD1 (5 bases). From germline, CDR1 is SQVTM and CDR2 ANQGSEA. Trimming stripped 4 bases from V and 8 bases from J, with 11 bases between. This CDR3 region has 12 residues. The DNA of the CDR3 is TGCAGCGTTGGTAGACAGCGCGAAAAACTGTTTTTT. It translates to CSVGRQREKLFF.

The V call is TRBV2, the J call TRBJ2-5; tentatively, D is TRBD2 (6 bases). V shed 1 base and J shed 3 bases, with 12 bases lying between them. CDR1 is SNHLY, CDR2 FYNNEI, per germline. CDR3 size: 15 residues. CDR3 sequence reads: CASSEGTIPEETQYF. DNA for the CDR3: TGTGCCAGCAGTGAAGGGACTATCCCCGAAGAGACCCAGTACTTC. The variable domain in full, completed from reference TRBV2 and TRBJ2-5, reads EPEVTQTPSHQVTQMGQEVILRCVPISNHLYFYWYRQILGQKVEFLVSFYNNEISEKSEIFDDQFSVERPDGSNFTLKIRSTKLEDSAMYFCASSEGTIPEETQYFGPGTRLLVL.

This chain uses TRBV5-1 with TRBJ2-7, with a tentative D call TRBD1 (5 bases). Between the trimmed V and J ends, which lost 4 bases and 5 bases, there was a span of 16 bases. Germline V gene sequence: CDR1 SGHRS, CDR2 YFSETQ. This CDR3 contains 14 residues. The CDR3 nucleotides read TGCGCCAGCAGCCCCTCGCAGGGTGTCCACGAGCAGTACTTC. As protein: CASSPSQGVHEQYF.